The text below deals with one T cell receptor (beta chain). This record comes from a study of shared clonotypes between healthy human individuals. Overall study: A donor's plate count was three for CD4 naive and three for CD4 memory; CD8 naive had two and CD8 memory one.

This CDR3 region has 14 residues. The V gene end was trimmed by 2 bases and the J gene end by 10 bases; junction bases not matched to a gene: 2. The V gene's germline CDR1 is MNHEY and CDR2 SMNVEV (reference sequence). There were no recent acute infections or vaccinations among the donors, who were healthy HIV-negative adults. A CD45RA+ naive subset and a CD45RA-negative memory subset were split from CD4+ cells. Researchers ran the assay at a deep level. The method was immunoSEQ multiplex PCR; TCRdb's version includes in-frame clones alone and lacks a portion of them. The sample records approximately 1,500,000 clones, nearly 99% being singletons.

The sample was naive CD4+ T cells sorted from blood. Subset described: CD45RA+ positively selected. This clonotype was sampled from a man aged 25-45 years in good health. J is TRBJ2-1 and V is TRBV27, with TRBD2 identical over 13 bases. CDR3 sequence: CASSLVGLAGEQFF. The CDR3 bases are TGTGCCAGCAGTTTAGTGGGACTAGCGGGGGAGCAGTTCTTC.